The entry below describes one TCR beta chain. Its antigen remains unidentified. No much larger clonotype is one base removed from it; base qualities were not supplied. From a lookup of the germline V gene, CDR1 and CDR2 are LGHNA and YSLEER. The CDR3 covers 14 residues, taking in both the cysteine and the phenylalanine. Of all the DNA, just the CDR3 is kept, 42 bases in frame from base 1. Trimming costs V 0 bases and J 3 bases, and their ends lie 6 bases apart. This sample is drawn from a study of T cells in localized non-small cell lung cancer (dated by TCRdb to about 2020). About the study as a whole: The study examined T cell repertoires in a few hundred patients with early-stage NSCLC and compared tumors with uninvolved tumor-adjacent lungs. The cohort was made up of approximately 250 treatment-naive NSCLC patients whose localized lung tumors had been resected. The mean age of the NSCLC patients was approximately 71 years, with 130 or so men and 85 to 110 women.

The immunoSEQ Assay was used to sequence TCR beta CDR3 regions from DNA. From the authors' description of their analysis: T cell density was computed as TCR beta template counts normalized to usable DNA estimated by amplifying housekeeping genes. The preseqR package was used to estimate richness by extrapolating to 400,000 templates for PBMC samples and to 120,000 templates for tissue samples. Clonality was taken to be one minus Pielou's evenness. Tissue-enriched TCRs were identified by differential abundance testing using productive amino-acid clonotypes, minimum total count 5 and alpha 0.1. The Jaccard Index and the Morisita Overlap Index were used to measure how much the repertoires overlapped between compartments. GLIPH clustered TCR beta CDR3s with public tetramer-defined viral CDR3s; viral motifs required at least three viral sequences plus V-gene enrichment. TCRdb retrieved this table from immuneACCESS and kept in-frame rearrangements only. Not all clones are present; in checked studies, unresolved V genes account for under half, and no reason is known for the remainder. V and J calls and clone size are those listed in that table; D and trimming were worked out from the DNA. The sample records some 85,000 clones, over 60% of which are singletons. The ten largest clonotypes hold roughly 19% of the sample.

At diagnosis, tumor, uninvolved tumor-adjacent lung and peripheral blood were collected and then preserved as a mix of FFPE and fresh-frozen material. Blood samples were analyzed as peripheral blood mononuclear cells for TCR repertoire profiling. The paper as a whole reports these results and caveats: A median of roughly 56 of the top 100 tumor clones were detected in paired uninvolved adjacent lung, and approximately 28 of these tumor clones were also found among the top 100 clones of the paired uninvolved adjacent lung. Uninvolved tumor-adjacent lung showed the highest T cell clonality, higher than tumor, which suggests more focused antigenic responses in the uninvolved tumor-adjacent lung. Higher T cell density in blood was associated with longer overall survival, whereas higher clonality in adjacent lung was associated with shorter survival. Because multi-region tumor sequencing was not done, intratumor heterogeneity could not be ruled out. Because the study design was exploratory, TCR variables were selected using unadjusted p-values without false-discovery rate correction.

The receptor chain draws on TRBV4-3 and TRBJ1-3; the D gene lacks a confident call. This sample comprised PBMCs, obtained before any cancer treatment. The sequence came from a man aged 35 to 69 with stage II squamous cell lung carcinoma. The CDR3 has the sequence CASSQDRSGNTIYF. In nucleotides, the sequence is TGCGCCAGCAGCCAAGATAGGAGTGGAAACACCATATATTTT.